This T cell receptor (beta chain) was sequenced during a study of human T cells and chemical hapten exposure. This clonotype was seen repeatedly, ten times or more. Time point meaning: healthy volunteer bleed at 6 weeks. The authors' total RNA extraction used unfractionated whole blood. TCRdb re-called the RACE reads with MiXCR, one entry per CDR3 protein. The table lists 35,000 to 50,000 distinct CDR3 sequences, around 3.4% of them singletons. The ends lost 2 bases at V and 0 bases at J; junction bases unmatched: 11. CDR1 MGHRA and CDR2 YSYEKL come from the germline V gene. CDR3 length equals 20 residues.

This clonotype was obtained from a human donor in good health. Some clones in this sample may be carry-over from other donors' samples. J is TRBJ2-3 and V is TRBV4-1; 13 nucleotides line up with TRBD2. Sequenced sample: whole blood. The CDR3 nucleotides read TGCGCCAGCAGCCAACCGGGACTAGCGGGACGGGGGACTAGCACAGATACGCAGTATTTT. Amino acids: CASSQPGLAGRGTSTDTQYF.